These 4 T cell receptor beta chains share one sample of origin, sequenced in a study of T cells in Graves' hyperthyroidism and ophthalmopathy. Authors of the study amplified TCR beta CDR3 regions from RNA transcripts. Initially, a first-round RT-PCR of the TCR CDR3 employed the HTBI primer set. TCRdb itself ran the multiplex PCR reads through MiXCR, one entry per CDR3 protein. Of 500,000 to 650,000 distinct CDR3 sequences in the sample, 15% to 20% were seen once. Sequencing input: blood. The receptors derive from a woman aged 18-29 years with Graves' ophthalmopathy.

This clonotype showed up many times. The chain recombines TRBV20-1 with TRBJ1-5, with TRBD1 as a possible D gene (5 bases). Per the germline V gene, CDR1 is DFQATT and CDR2 is SNEGSKA (reference sequence). V lost 2 bases and J lost 0, with 14 bases in between. The length of the CDR3 is 16 residues. In DNA, the CDR3 is TGCAGTGCTAGATGGGGTGGGGGGGATAGCAATCAGCCCCAGCATTTT. The encoded protein is CSARWGGGDSNQPQHF.

J is TRBJ1-2 and V is TRBV5-1; D not certain. CDR3 length: 14 amino acids. Germline loops: CDR1 SGHRS, CDR2 YFSETQ. Trimming removed 0 bases at V and 0 bases at J, with 6 bases between. The CDR3 sequence: CASSLEPSNYGYTF. Written as DNA, the CDR3 is TGCGCCAGCAGCTTGGAGCCCTCTAACTATGGCTACACCTTC.

V usage is TRBV7-9 and J usage is TRBJ2-3; no definite D call. Germline CDR1 reads SEHNR; CDR2 reads FQNEAQ (reference sequence). This CDR3 comprises 14 residues. Trimming pared 0 bases from V and 6 bases from J, leaving 10 bases between. CDR3 sequence reads: CASSLAGPADTQYF. CDR3 DNA sequence: TGTGCCAGCAGCTTAGCGGGCCCGGCGGATACGCAGTATTTT.

The chain has TRBV7-9 and TRBJ2-2; D possibly corresponds to TRBD1 (7 bases). Trimming stripped 5 bases from V and 5 bases from J, with 18 bases between. The CDR3 loop spans 16 amino acids. The germline V gene has CDR1 SEHNR and CDR2 FQNEAQ (reference sequence). CDR3 DNA sequence: TGTGCCAGCAGCCCGACAGGGCCGGCGGGGACCGGGGAGCTGTTTTTT. It yields the protein CASSPTGPAGTGELFF.